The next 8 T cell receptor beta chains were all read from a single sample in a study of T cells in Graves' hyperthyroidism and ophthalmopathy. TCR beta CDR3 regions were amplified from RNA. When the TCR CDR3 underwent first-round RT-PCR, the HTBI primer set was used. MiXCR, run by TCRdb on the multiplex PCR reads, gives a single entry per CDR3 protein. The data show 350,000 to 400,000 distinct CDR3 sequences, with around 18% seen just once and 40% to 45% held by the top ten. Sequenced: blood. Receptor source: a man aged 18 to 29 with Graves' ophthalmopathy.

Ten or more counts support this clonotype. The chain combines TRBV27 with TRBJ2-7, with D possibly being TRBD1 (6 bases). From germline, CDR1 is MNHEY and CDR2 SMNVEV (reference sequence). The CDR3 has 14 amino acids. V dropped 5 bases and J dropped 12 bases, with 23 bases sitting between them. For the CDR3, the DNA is TGTGCCAGCAGTCCAATTCCTGAGGGGCAGGGGTTGTACTTC. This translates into CASSPIPEGQGLYF.

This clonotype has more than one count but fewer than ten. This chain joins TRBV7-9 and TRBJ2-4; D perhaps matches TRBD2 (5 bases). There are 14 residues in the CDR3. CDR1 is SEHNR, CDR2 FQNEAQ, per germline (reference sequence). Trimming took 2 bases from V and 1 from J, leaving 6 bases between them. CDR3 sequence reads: CASSLRGAKNIQYF. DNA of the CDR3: TGTGCCAGCAGCTTAAGAGGGGCCAAAAACATTCAGTACTTC. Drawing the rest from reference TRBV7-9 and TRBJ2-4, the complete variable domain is DTGVSQNPRHKITKRGQNVTFRCDPISEHNRLYWYRQTLGQGPEFLTYFQNEAQLEKSRLLSDRFSAERPKGSFSTLEIQRTEQGDSAMYLCASSLRGAKNIQYFGAGTRLSVL.

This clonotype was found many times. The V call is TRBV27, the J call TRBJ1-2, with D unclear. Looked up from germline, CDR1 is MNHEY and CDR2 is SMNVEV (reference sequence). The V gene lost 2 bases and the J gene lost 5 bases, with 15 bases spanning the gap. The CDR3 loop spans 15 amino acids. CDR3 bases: TGTGCCAGCAGTTTACGGGCAGTGCATTCTTATGGCTACACCTTC. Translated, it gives CASSLRAVHSYGYTF.

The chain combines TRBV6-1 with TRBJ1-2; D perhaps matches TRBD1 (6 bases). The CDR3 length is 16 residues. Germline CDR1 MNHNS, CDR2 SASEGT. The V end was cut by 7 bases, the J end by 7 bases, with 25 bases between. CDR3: CASTQGGVQGAIGYTF. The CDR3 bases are TGTGCCAGCACCCAAGGGGGGGTACAGGGAGCTATTGGCTACACCTTC.

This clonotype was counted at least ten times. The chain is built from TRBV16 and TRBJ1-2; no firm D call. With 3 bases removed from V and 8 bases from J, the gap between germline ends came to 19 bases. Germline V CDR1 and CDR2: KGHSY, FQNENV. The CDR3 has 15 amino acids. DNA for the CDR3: TGTGCCAGCAGCCAGCGGTGGGAGGATTCGGGCGGCTACACCTTC. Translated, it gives CASSQRWEDSGGYTF. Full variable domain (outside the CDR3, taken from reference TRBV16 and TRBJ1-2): GEEVAQTPKHLVRGEGQKAKLYCAPIKGHSYVFWYQQVLKNEFKFLISFQNENVFDETGMPKERFSAKCLPNSPCSLEIQATKLEDSAVYFCASSQRWEDSGGYTFGSGTRLTVV.

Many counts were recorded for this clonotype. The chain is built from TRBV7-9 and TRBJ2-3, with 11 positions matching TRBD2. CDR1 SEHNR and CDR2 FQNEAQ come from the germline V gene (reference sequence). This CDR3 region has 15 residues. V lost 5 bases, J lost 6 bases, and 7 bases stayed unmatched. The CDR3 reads CASSPLTSGADTQYF. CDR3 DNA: TGTGCCAGCAGCCCCCTGACTAGCGGGGCGGATACGCAGTATTTT.

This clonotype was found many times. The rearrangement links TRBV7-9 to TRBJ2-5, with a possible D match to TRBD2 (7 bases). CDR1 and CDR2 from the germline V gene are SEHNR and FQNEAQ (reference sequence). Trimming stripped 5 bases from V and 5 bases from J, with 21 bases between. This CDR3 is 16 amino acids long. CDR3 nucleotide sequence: TGTGCCAGCAGCCCCACCAGGGGCGCGGGGGAGGAGACCCAGTACTTC. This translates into CASSPTRGAGEETQYF. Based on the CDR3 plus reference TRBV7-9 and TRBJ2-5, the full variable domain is DTGVSQNPRHKITKRGQNVTFRCDPISEHNRLYWYRQTLGQGPEFLTYFQNEAQLEKSRLLSDRFSAERPKGSFSTLEIQRTEQGDSAMYLCASSPTRGAGEETQYFGPGTRLLVL.

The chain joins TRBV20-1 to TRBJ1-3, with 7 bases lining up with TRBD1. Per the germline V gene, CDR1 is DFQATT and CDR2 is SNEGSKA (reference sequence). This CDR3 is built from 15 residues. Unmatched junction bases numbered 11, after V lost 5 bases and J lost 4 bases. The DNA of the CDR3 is TGCAGTGCTTCCCAGGGGGGGGGCTCAGGAAACACCATATATTTT. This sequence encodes CSASQGGGSGNTIYF.